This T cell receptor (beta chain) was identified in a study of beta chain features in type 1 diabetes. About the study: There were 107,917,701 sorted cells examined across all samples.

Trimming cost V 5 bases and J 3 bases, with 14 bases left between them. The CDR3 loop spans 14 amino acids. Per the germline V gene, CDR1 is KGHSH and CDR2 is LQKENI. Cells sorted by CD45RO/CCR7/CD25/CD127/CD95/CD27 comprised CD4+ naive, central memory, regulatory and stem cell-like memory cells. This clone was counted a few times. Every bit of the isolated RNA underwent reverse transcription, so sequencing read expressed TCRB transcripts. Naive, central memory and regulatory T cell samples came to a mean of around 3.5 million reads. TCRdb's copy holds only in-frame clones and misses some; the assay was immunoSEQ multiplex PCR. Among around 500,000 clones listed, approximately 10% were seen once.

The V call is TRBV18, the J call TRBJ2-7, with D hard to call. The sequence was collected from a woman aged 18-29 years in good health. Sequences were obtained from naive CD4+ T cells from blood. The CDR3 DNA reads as TGTGCCAGCTCATCGGCAGCGAGTTACTACGAGCAGTACTTC. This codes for CASSSAASYYEQYF.